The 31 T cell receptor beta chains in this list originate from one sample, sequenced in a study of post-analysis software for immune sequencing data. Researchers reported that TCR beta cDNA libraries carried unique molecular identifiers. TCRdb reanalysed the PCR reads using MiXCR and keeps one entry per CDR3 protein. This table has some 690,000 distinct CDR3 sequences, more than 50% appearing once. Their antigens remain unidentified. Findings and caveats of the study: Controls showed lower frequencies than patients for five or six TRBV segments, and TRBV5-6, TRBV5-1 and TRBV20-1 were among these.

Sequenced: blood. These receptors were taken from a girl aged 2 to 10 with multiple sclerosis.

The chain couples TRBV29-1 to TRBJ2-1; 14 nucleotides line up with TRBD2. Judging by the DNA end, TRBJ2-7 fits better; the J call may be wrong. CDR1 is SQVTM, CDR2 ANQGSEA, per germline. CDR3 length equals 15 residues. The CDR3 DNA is TGCAGCGTGGATGGGACTAGCGGGAGCTACAATGAGCAGTACTTC. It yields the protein CSVDGTSGSYNEQYF.

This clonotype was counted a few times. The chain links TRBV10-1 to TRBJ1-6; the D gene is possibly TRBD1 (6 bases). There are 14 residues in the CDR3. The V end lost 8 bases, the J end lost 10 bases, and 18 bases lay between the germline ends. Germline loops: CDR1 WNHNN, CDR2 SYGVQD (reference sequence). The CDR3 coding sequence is TGCGCCAGCTCCCTGGGGGGCGAGAGATCACCCCTCCACTTT. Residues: CASSLGGERSPLHF.

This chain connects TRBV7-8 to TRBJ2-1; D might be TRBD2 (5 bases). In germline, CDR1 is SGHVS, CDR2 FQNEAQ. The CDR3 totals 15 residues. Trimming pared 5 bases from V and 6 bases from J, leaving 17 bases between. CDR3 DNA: TGTGCCAGCAGCCCTAGCTTCGAAGTTTCCAATGAGCAGTTCTTC. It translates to CASSPSFEVSNEQFF.

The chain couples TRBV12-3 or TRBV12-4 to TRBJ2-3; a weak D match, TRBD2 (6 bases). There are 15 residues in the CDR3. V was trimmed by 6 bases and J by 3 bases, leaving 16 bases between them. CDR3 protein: CASSPAGLRTDTQYF. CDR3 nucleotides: TGTGCCAGCAGCCCGGCGGGGTTACGGACAGATACGCAGTATTTT.

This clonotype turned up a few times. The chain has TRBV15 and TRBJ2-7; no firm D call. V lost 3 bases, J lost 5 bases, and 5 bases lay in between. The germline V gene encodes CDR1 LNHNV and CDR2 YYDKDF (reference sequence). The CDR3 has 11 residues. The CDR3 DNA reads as TGTGCCACCAGCAGCGTCAACGAGCAGTACTTC. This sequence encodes CATSSVNEQYF.

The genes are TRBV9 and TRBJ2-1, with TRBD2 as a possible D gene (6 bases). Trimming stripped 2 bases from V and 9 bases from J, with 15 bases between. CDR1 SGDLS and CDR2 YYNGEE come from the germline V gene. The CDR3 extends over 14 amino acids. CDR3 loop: CASSVGGRGSEQFF. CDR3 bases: TGTGCCAGCAGCGTGGGGGGACGGGGCAGTGAGCAGTTCTTC.

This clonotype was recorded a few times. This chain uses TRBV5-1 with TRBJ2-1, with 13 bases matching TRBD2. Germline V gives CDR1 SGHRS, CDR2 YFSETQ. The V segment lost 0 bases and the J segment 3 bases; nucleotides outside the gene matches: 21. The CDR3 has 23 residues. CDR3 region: CASSLDGVAPLGLAGDHYNEQFF. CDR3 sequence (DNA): TGCGCCAGCAGCTTGGACGGGGTCGCCCCGTTAGGACTAGCGGGGGACCACTACAATGAGCAGTTCTTC.

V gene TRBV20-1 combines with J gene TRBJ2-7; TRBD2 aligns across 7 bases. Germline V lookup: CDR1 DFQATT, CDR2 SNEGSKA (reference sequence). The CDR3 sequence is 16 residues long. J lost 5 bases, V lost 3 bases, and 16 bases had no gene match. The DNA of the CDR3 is TGCAGTGCTAGCTCACTAGCGACGGGCTCCGGACACGAGCAGTACTTC. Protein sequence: CSASSLATGSGHEQYF.

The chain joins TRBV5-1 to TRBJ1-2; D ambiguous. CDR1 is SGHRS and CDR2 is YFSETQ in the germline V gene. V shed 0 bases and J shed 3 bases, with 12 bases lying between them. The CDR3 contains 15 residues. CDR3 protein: CASSLEGNRDYGYTF. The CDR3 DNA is TGCGCCAGCAGCTTGGAAGGAAATCGGGACTATGGCTACACCTTC.

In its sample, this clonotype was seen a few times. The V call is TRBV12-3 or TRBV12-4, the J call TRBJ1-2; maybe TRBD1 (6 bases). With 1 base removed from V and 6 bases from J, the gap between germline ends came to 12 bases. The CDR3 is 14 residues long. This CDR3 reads CASSLVLGADGYTF. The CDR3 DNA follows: TGTGCCAGCAGTTTAGTTTTGGGGGCAGATGGCTACACCTTC.

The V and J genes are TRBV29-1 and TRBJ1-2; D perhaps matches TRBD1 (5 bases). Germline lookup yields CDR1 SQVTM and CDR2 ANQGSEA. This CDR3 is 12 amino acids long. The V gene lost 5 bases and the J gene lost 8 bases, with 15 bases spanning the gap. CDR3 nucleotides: TGCAGCGTTTTAAGGGGCAGCTCGGGCTACACCTTC. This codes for CSVLRGSSGYTF.

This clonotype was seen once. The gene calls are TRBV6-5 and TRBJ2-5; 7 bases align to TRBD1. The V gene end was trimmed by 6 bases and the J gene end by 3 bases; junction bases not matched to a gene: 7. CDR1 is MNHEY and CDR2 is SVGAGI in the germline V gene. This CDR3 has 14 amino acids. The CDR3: CASRLRQGKETQYF. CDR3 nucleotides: TGTGCCAGCAGGTTGCGACAGGGTAAAGAGACCCAGTACTTC.

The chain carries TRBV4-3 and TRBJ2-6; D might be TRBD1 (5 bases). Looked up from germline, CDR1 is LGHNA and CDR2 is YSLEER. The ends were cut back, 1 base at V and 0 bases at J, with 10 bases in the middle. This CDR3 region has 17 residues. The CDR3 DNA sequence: TGCGCCAGCAGCCAAGTTTTACAGGCCTCTGGGGCCAACGTCCTGACTTTC. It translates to CASSQVLQASGANVLTF.

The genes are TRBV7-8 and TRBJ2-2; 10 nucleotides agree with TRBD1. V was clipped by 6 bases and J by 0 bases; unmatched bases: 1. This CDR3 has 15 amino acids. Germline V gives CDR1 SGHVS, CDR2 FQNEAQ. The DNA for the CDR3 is TGTGCCAGCAGAGACAGGGGGCCGAACACCGGGGAGCTGTTTTTT. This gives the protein CASRDRGPNTGELFF.

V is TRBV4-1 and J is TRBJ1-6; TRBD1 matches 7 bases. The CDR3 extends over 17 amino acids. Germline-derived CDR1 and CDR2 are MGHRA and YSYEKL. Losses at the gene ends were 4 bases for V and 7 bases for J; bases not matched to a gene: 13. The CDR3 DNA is TGCGCCAGCAGCCCCTTGGGAGGGACAGCGAGAAATTCACCCCTCCACTTT. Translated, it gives CASSPLGGTARNSPLHF.

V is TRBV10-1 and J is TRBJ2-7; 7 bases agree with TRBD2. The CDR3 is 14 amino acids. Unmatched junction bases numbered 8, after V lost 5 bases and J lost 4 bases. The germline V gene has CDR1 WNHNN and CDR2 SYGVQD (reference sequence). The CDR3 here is CASSPGTMGYEQYF. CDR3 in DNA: TGCGCCAGCAGTCCCGGGACTATGGGATACGAGCAGTACTTC.

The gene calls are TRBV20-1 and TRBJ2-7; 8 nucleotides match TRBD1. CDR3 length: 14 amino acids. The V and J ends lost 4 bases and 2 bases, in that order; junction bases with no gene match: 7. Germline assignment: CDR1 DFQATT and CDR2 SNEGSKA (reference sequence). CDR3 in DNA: TGCAGTGCTACTTCAGGGGGCATAACCTACGAGCAGTACTTC. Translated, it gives CSATSGGITYEQYF.

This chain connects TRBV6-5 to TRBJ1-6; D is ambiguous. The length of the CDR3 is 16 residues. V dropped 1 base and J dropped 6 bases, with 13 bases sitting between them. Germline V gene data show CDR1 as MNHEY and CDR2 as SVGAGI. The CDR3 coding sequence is TGTGCCAGCAGTTACTTGCTGGGAAGAAGTAATTCACCCCTCCACTTT. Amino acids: CASSYLLGRSNSPLHF.

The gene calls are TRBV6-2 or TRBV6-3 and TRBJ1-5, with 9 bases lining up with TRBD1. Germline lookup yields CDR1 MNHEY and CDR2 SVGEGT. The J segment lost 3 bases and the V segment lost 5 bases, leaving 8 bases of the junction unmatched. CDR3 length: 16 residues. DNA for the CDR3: TGTGCCAGCAGTCCCTATGGACAGGGGCTCAATCAGCCCCAGCATTTT. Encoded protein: CASSPYGQGLNQPQHF.

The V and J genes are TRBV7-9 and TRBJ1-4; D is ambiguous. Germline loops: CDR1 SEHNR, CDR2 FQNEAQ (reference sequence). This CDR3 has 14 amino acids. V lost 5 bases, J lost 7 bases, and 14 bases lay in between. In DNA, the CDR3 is TGTGCCAGCAGCAACGGTGCTGTAGGTGAAAAACTGTTTTTT. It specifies CASSNGAVGEKLFF. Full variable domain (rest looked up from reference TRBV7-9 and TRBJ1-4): DTGVSQNPRHKITKRGQNVTFRCDPISEHNRLYWYRQTLGQGPEFLTYFQNEAQLEKSRLLSDRFSAERPKGSFSTLEIQRTEQGDSAMYLCASSNGAVGEKLFFGSGTQLSVL.

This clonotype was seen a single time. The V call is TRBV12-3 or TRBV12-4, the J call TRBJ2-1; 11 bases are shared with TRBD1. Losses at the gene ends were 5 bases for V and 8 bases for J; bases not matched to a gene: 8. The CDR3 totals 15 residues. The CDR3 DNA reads TGTGCCAGCAGTAAGACCGGGACAGGGGGTGATGAGCAGTTCTTC. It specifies CASSKTGTGGDEQFF.

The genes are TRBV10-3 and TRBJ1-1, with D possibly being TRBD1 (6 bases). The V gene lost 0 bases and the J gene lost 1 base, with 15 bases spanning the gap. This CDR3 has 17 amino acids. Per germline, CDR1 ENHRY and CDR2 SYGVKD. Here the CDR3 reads CAISESLGRGPNTEAFF. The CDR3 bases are TGTGCCATCAGTGAGTCGCTCGGCAGGGGACCGAACACTGAAGCTTTCTTT.

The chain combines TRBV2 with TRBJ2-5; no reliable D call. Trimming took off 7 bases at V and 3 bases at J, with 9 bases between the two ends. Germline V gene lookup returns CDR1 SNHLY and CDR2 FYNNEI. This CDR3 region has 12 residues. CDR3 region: CASTSTEETQYF. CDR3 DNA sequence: TGTGCCAGCACAAGTACAGAAGAGACCCAGTACTTC.

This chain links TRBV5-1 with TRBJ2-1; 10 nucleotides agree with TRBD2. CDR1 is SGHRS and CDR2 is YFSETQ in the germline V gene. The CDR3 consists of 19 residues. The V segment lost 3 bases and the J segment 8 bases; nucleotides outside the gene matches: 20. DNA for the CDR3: TGCGCCAGCAGCTCGGCCCGAGTAAGCGGGAGGGCCTCGGCCCATGAGCAGTTCTTC. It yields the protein CASSSARVSGRASAHEQFF.

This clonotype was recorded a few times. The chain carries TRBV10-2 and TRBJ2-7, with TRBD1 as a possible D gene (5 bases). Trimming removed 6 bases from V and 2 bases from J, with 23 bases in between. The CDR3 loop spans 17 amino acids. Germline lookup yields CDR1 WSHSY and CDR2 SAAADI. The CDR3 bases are TGCGCCAGCAGACGGTCCCCCAGGGAAGAGCCCCCCTACGAGCAGTACTTC. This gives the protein CASRRSPREEPPYEQYF.

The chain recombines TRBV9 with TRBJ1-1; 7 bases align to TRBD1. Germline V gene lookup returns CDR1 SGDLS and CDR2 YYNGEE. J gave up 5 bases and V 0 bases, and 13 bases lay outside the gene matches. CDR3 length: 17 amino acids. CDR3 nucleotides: TGTGCCAGCAGCGTAGATGGACCACAGGGGATGAGGACTGAAGCTTTCTTT. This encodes CASSVDGPQGMRTEAFF.

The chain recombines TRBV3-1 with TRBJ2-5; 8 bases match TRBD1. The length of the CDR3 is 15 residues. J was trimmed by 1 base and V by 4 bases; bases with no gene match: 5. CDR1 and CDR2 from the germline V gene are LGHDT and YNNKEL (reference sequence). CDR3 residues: CASSLEGQAQETQYF. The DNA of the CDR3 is TGTGCCAGCAGCCTGGAGGGACAGGCCCAAGAGACCCAGTACTTC.

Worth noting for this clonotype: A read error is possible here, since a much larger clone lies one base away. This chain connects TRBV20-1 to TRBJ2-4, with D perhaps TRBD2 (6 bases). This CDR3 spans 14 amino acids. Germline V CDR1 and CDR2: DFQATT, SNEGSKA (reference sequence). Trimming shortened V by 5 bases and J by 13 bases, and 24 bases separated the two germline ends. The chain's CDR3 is CSAPQARTGEAQYF. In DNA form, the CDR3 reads TGCAGTGCTCCACAGGCCCGGACGGGGGAGGCCCAGTACTTC.

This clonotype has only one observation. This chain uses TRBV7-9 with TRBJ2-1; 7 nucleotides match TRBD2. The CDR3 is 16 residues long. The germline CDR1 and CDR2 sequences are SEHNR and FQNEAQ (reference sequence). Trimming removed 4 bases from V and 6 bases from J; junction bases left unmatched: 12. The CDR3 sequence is CASSYGSAGVINEQFF. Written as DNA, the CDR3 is TGTGCCAGCAGCTATGGGTCGGCGGGAGTAATCAATGAGCAGTTCTTC.

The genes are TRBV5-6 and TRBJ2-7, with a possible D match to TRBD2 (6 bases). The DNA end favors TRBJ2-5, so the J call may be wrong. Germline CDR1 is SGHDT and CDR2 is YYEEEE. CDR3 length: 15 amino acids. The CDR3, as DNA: TGTGCCAGCAGCTTGCCCGGGGGTGGTCGGGAGACCCAGTACTTC. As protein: CASSLPGGGRETQYF.

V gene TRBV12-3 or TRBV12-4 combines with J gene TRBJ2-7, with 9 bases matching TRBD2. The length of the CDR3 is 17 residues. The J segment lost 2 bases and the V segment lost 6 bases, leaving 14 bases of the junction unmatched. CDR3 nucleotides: TGTGCCAGCAGCTTATTTGCTAGCGGGATTTCCCCCTACGAGCAGTACTTC. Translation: CASSLFASGISPYEQYF.